This T cell receptor (beta chain) was sequenced in a study of molecular identifiers for immune sequencing clone quantification. Findings and limits, study-wide: Clones above 20 RNA copies contained over 99% of effector molecules and under 1% of naive molecules.

Naive CD8 sequencing libraries were generated from approximately 22,000 to 940,000 sorted cells, with 10%, 30% or 50% RNA as input. A note on this clonotype: Antigen specificity is unknown. This sequence may be a read error, since a much larger clone differs from it by one base.

Trimming removed 4 bases from V and 6 bases from J, with 15 bases in between. CDR3 length equals 14 residues. Germline values: CDR1 DFQATT, CDR2 SNEGSKA (reference sequence). MiXCR, run by TCRdb on the PCR reads, gives a single entry per CDR3 protein. Here the sample spans 400,000 to 600,000 distinct CDR3 sequences, around 21% being singletons. The genes are TRBV20-1 and TRBJ1-4; no reliable D call. This receptor was obtained from a human donor in good health. Some libraries in this study had Jurkat cell RNA spiked in. Sequenced material: naive CD8+ T cells from blood, with Jurkat cell RNA spiked in. Subset: FACS-sorted CD8+CD4-CCR7+CD45RA+ naive T cells. CDR3 DNA: TGCAGTGCTAAAGTAGAAGGACGCTATGAAAAACTGTTTTTT. Protein: CSAKVEGRYEKLFF.